This passage covers 27 T cell receptor beta chains from one sample sequenced in a study of graft-versus-host responses after intestinal transplantation. Measured with immunoSEQ multiplex PCR; TCRdb has only the in-frame clones, and not every one. Of around 110,000 clones listed, about nine tenths are singletons. The antigens these receptors bind are not known. This specimen consisted of unstimulated CD4+ T cells sorted from spleen or lymph node cells, obtained before intestinal transplant. The origin of the receptors is a human donor who received an intestinal transplant.

The V and J genes are TRBV25-1 and TRBJ2-1; 11 nucleotides align to TRBD2. V lost 4 bases to trimming and J lost 7 bases; unmatched junction nucleotides: 3. The CDR3 consists of 14 residues. The V gene's germline CDR1 is MGHDK and CDR2 SYGVNS. CDR3 bases: TGTGCCAGCAGTGTAGCGGGAGGGATTAATGAGCAGTTCTTC. Amino acids: CASSVAGGINEQFF.

This chain joins TRBV28 and TRBJ2-1; tentatively, D is TRBD1 (5 bases). This CDR3 contains 12 residues. The V end lost 7 bases, the J end lost 9 bases, and 13 bases lay between the germline ends. From germline, CDR1 is MDHEN and CDR2 SYDVKM. This chain's CDR3 is CASNSRGSEQFF. The CDR3 region has the DNA TGTGCCAGCAACTCTAGGGGCAGTGAGCAGTTCTTC.

The chain combines TRBV15 with TRBJ2-4; the match to TRBD2 covers 8 bases. The CDR3 is 19 residues long. Per the germline V gene, CDR1 is LNHNV and CDR2 is YYDKDF (reference sequence). Trimming at V came to 1 base and at J to 0 bases, leaving 11 bases not matched to a gene. CDR3 region: CATSRGGPTSGLAKNIQYF. Here the CDR3 DNA reads TGTGCCACCAGCAGAGGGGGACCCACTAGCGGACTAGCCAAAAACATTCAGTACTTC.

The chain is built from TRBV5-4 and TRBJ2-2; 9 bases are a match to TRBD1. This CDR3 is built from 16 residues. The ends lost 3 bases at V and 5 bases at J; junction bases unmatched: 8. Germline lookup yields CDR1 SGHNT and CDR2 YYREEE (reference sequence). CDR3 sequence: CASSWSPGTGTGELFF. Here the CDR3 DNA reads TGTGCCAGCAGCTGGAGTCCCGGGACAGGGACCGGGGAGCTGTTTTTT.

The chain has TRBV7-8 and TRBJ1-3, with unresolved D. V lost 6 bases to trimming and J lost 2 bases, with 14 bases between them. This CDR3 spans 15 amino acids. Germline values: CDR1 SGHVS, CDR2 FQNEAQ. The CDR3 loop reads CASSYSKHPGNTIYF. In nucleotides, the CDR3 is TGTGCCAGCAGTTATTCAAAGCACCCTGGAAACACCATATATTTT.

The V and J genes are TRBV19 and TRBJ1-5, with D maybe TRBD1 (6 bases). The CDR3 is made up of 16 amino acids. The V gene lost 5 bases and the J gene lost 7 bases, with 21 bases spanning the gap. Germline CDR1 LNHDA, CDR2 SQIVND (reference sequence). The CDR3 reads CASSFNTGTQRQPQHF. The CDR3 DNA reads TGTGCCAGTAGTTTTAACACAGGGACCCAAAGACAGCCCCAGCATTTT. The full variable domain, rest sourced from reference TRBV19 and TRBJ1-5, is DGGITQSPKYLFRKEGQNVTLSCEQNLNHDAMYWYRQDPGQGLRLIYYSQIVNDFQKGDIAEGYSVSREKKESFPLTVTSAQKNPTAFYLCASSFNTGTQRQPQHFGDGTRLSIL.

CDR3 in amino acids: CASSQTRRGETQYF. For the CDR3, the DNA is TGTGCCAGCAGTCAAACAAGGCGGGGTGAGACCCAGTACTTC. The rearrangement joins TRBV5-4 to TRBJ2-5; a possible D gene is TRBD2 (6 bases). Germline V gene lookup returns CDR1 SGHNT and CDR2 YYREEE (reference sequence). The CDR3 loop spans 14 amino acids. V was clipped by 5 bases and J by 5 bases, with 16 bases between them.

DNA of the CDR3: TGTGCCAGCAGTGACCGCGGGGGGCGAGAGCAGTACTTC. Protein: CASSDRGGREQYF. The V and J genes are TRBV6-6 and TRBJ2-7; 8 bases align to TRBD2. The length of the CDR3 is 13 residues. Germline V gives CDR1 MNHNY, CDR2 SVGAGI (reference sequence). Trimming cost V 5 bases and J 7 bases; bases outside gene matches: 7.

The chain joins TRBV5-1 to TRBJ1-6, with 7 bases matching TRBD1. Germline loops: CDR1 SGHRS, CDR2 YFSETQ. The J segment lost 0 bases and the V segment lost 3 bases, leaving 6 bases of the junction unmatched. This CDR3 has 17 amino acids. The CDR3 nucleotides are TGCGCCAGCAGCTCGGGACAGCCAAGCTCCTATAATTCACCCCTCCACTTT. Residues: CASSSGQPSSYNSPLHF.

V and J are TRBV5-1 and TRBJ1-2; D is ambiguous. Germline V gives CDR1 SGHRS, CDR2 YFSETQ. V was clipped by 0 bases and J by 3 bases, with 6 bases between them. The CDR3 has 13 amino acids. This chain's CDR3 is CASSLVADYGYTF. The CDR3, as DNA: TGCGCCAGCAGCTTGGTGGCGGACTATGGCTACACCTTC.

The J gene is TRBJ1-1, the V gene TRBV2, with a weak D call TRBD1 (5 bases). This CDR3 contains 11 residues. Trimming removed 4 bases from V and 6 bases from J, with 6 bases in between. Looked up from germline, CDR1 is SNHLY and CDR2 is FYNNEI. The CDR3 DNA sequence: TGTGCCAGCAGTGGGGGCCCTGAAGCTTTCTTT. Protein sequence: CASSGGPEAFF.

This clone was recorded a few times. V and J are TRBV2 and TRBJ1-1; 8 nucleotides agree with TRBD1. The CDR3 runs to 15 residues. CDR1 is SNHLY, CDR2 FYNNEI, per germline. V lost 4 bases and J lost 3; bases outside the gene matches: 7. This chain's CDR3 is CASSGTGGLYTEAFF. CDR3 nucleotides: TGTGCCAGCAGTGGTACAGGGGGGCTGTACACTGAAGCTTTCTTT. Complete variable domain (other parts from reference TRBV2 and TRBJ1-1): EPEVTQTPSHQVTQMGQEVILRCVPISNHLYFYWYRQILGQKVEFLVSFYNNEISEKSEIFDDQFSVERPDGSNFTLKIRSTKLEDSAMYFCASSGTGGLYTEAFFGQGTRLTVV.

The rearrangement joins TRBV9 to TRBJ2-2, with 14 bases aligning to TRBD2. Trimming cost V 4 bases and J 4 bases; bases outside gene matches: 6. Germline V CDR1 and CDR2: SGDLS, YYNGEE. The CDR3 has 17 amino acids. The CDR3 region is CASSLTSGGAATGELFF. For the CDR3, the DNA is TGTGCCAGCAGCCTGACTAGCGGGGGGGCGGCCACCGGGGAGCTGTTTTTT.

The genes are TRBV6-5 and TRBJ2-1, with 12 bases lining up with TRBD2. The CDR3 extends over 16 amino acids. The germline V gene has CDR1 MNHEY and CDR2 SVGAGI. J was trimmed by 2 bases and V by 4 bases; bases with no gene match: 3. CDR3 protein: CASSSGLAGPYNEQFF. The DNA for the CDR3 is TGTGCCAGCAGTTCCGGACTAGCGGGGCCCTACAATGAGCAGTTCTTC.

V is TRBV7-9 and J is TRBJ1-1, with a tentative D call TRBD1 (5 bases). The CDR3 runs 14 residues. Germline-derived CDR1 and CDR2 are SEHNR and FQNEAQ (reference sequence). The ends were cut back, 6 bases at V and 1 base at J, with 12 bases in the middle. This CDR3 reads CASRLAGQNTEAFF. Written as DNA, the CDR3 is TGTGCCAGCAGACTCGCGGGGCAGAACACTGAAGCTTTCTTT.

V is TRBV11-2 and J is TRBJ2-1, with D perhaps TRBD1 (6 bases). The CDR3 covers 15 residues. Trimming took 6 bases from V and 3 from J, leaving 15 bases between them. Germline CDR1 and CDR2: SGHAT and FQNNGV. The CDR3 is CASRERGNSYNEQFF. The CDR3 DNA reads TGTGCCAGCAGGGAAAGGGGGAACAGCTACAATGAGCAGTTCTTC.

The chain joins TRBV18 to TRBJ2-2, with 8 bases fitting TRBD2. The germline V gene encodes CDR1 KGHSH and CDR2 LQKENI. Germline trimming cut 0 bases from V and 2 bases from J; bases unmatched to any gene: 17. The CDR3 loop spans 21 amino acids. CDR3 coding DNA: TGTGCCAGCTCACCACCCGGATACAGGGTGTCGAGCGGGAGTAACACCGGGGAGCTGTTTTTT. This sequence encodes CASSPPGYRVSSGSNTGELFF.

The chain has TRBV14 and TRBJ2-3, with TRBD2 matching over 10 bases. Germline V lookup: CDR1 SGHDN, CDR2 FVKESK. The CDR3 spans 13 residues. Trimming took 3 bases from V and 8 from J; bases not matched to a gene: 2. DNA of the CDR3: TGTGCCAGCAGCCATCGACTAGCGGGTACGCAGTATTTT. Amino acids: CASSHRLAGTQYF.

This clone was seen a handful of times. This sequence joins TRBV7-9 and TRBJ2-3, with TRBD1 matching over 8 bases. CDR1 and CDR2 from the germline V gene are SEHNR and FQNEAQ (reference sequence). V lost 4 bases to trimming and J lost 1 base; unmatched junction nucleotides: 4. The CDR3 runs to 15 residues. The CDR3 region is CASSSRGRGTDTQYF. For the CDR3, the DNA is TGTGCCAGCAGCTCCAGGGGGCGAGGCACAGATACGCAGTATTTT.

This clone showed up just once. The chain uses TRBV15 and TRBJ1-2, with 9 nucleotides matching TRBD1. Germline CDR1 reads LNHNV; CDR2 reads YYDKDF (reference sequence). This CDR3 contains 14 residues. After removal of 4 bases from V and 2 bases from J, the junction contained 2 bases not matched to a gene. The CDR3 region is CATSTGTGNYGYTF. The CDR3 DNA reads TGTGCCACCAGCACCGGGACAGGGAACTATGGCTACACCTTC.

The count of this clone is one. Written as DNA, the CDR3 is TGTGCCAGCAGCCGACGCGGGACGACCTCCTACGAGCAGTACTTC. This codes for CASSRRGTTSYEQYF. The chain has TRBV6-5 and TRBJ2-7; D is possibly TRBD2 (6 bases). Trimming took 6 bases from V and 0 from J, leaving 15 bases between them. The CDR3 is made up of 15 amino acids. Germline V gene sequence: CDR1 MNHEY, CDR2 SVGAGI.

This chain connects TRBV5-1 to TRBJ2-7; no clear D gene. The ends were cut back, 2 bases at V and 6 bases at J, with 12 bases in the middle. This CDR3 is 13 amino acids long. Germline V gene data show CDR1 as SGHRS and CDR2 as YFSETQ. For the CDR3, the DNA is TGCGCCAGCAGCTTTTGGAGAGACGGCGAGCAGTACTTC. The encoded protein is CASSFWRDGEQYF.

V and J are TRBV5-4 and TRBJ1-2; D is possibly TRBD1 (5 bases). Trimming took 0 bases from V and 7 from J, leaving 13 bases between them. This CDR3 is 14 amino acids long. Per germline, CDR1 SGHNT and CDR2 YYREEE (reference sequence). CDR3 sequence (DNA): TGTGCCAGCAGCTTGGATCAGGGTTGGCTTGGCTACACCTTC. Protein product: CASSLDQGWLGYTF. The variable domain in full, completed from reference TRBV5-4 and TRBJ1-2, reads ETGVTQSPTHLIKTRGQQVTLRCSSQSGHNTVSWYQQALGQGPQFIFQYYREEENGRGNFPPRFSGLQFPNYSSELNVNALELDDSALYLCASSLDQGWLGYTFGSGTRLTVV.

This chain connects TRBV19 to TRBJ2-3; 9 nucleotides line up with TRBD1. Germline V CDR1 and CDR2: LNHDA, SQIVND (reference sequence). The V segment lost 3 bases and the J segment 10 bases; nucleotides outside the gene matches: 8. The CDR3 contains 14 residues. In DNA form, the CDR3 reads TGTGCCAGTAGTATCCGGGGACAGGGAGGGGCGCAGTATTTT. Its protein product is CASSIRGQGGAQYF. The whole variable domain, filled in from reference TRBV19 and TRBJ2-3, reads DGGITQSPKYLFRKEGQNVTLSCEQNLNHDAMYWYRQDPGQGLRLIYYSQIVNDFQKGDIAEGYSVSREKKESFPLTVTSAQKNPTAFYLCASSIRGQGGAQYFGPGTRLTVL.

With regard to this clone: The junction and the germline gene differ at one end; a read error may be behind it. The V gene is TRBV7-9, the J gene TRBJ1-2, with D perhaps TRBD1 (6 bases). Per the germline V gene, CDR1 is SEHNR and CDR2 is FQNEAQ (reference sequence). The CDR3 is made up of 13 amino acids. Written as DNA, the CDR3 is TGTGCCAGCAGCTTGCACACTGCACAGGGACCTCTGTTC. Translation: CASSLHTAQGPLF.

The chain recombines TRBV4-1 with TRBJ2-7; TRBD2 might be the D (5 bases). The CDR3 runs to 15 residues. The V end was cut by 2 bases, the J end by 2 bases, with 13 bases between. The germline V gene encodes CDR1 MGHRA and CDR2 YSYEKL. The CDR3 region has the DNA TGCGCCAGCAGCCAATCAAGCGGAAACCCCTACGAGCAGTACTTC. Residues: CASSQSSGNPYEQYF.

This chain joins TRBV2 and TRBJ2-2; 7 nucleotides line up with TRBD1. The ends lost 6 bases at V and 2 bases at J; junction bases unmatched: 9. Germline CDR1 SNHLY, CDR2 FYNNEI. The CDR3 has 16 residues. CDR3 amino acids: CASSLGQSRNTGELFF. The CDR3 bases are TGTGCCAGCAGCCTGGGACAGAGTCGAAACACCGGGGAGCTGTTTTTT. The full variable domain, with the rest looked up from reference TRBV2 and TRBJ2-2, is EPEVTQTPSHQVTQMGQEVILRCVPISNHLYFYWYRQILGQKVEFLVSFYNNEISEKSEIFDDQFSVERPDGSNFTLKIRSTKLEDSAMYFCASSLGQSRNTGELFFGEGSRLTVL.